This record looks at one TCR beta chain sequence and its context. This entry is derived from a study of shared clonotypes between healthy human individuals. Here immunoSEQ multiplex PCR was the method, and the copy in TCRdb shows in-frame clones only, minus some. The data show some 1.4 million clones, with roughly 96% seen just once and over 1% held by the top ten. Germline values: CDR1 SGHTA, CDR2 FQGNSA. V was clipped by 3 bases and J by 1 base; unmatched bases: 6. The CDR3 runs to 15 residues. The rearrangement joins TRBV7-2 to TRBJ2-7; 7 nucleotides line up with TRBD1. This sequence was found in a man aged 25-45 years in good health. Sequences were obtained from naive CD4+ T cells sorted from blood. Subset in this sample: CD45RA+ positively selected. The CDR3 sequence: CASSFLGTASYEQYF. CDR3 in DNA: TGTGCCAGCAGCTTTTTGGGGACAGCGTCCTACGAGCAGTACTTC.